Following are 25 T cell receptor beta chains from one sample sequenced in a study of T cell responses to AZD1222 COVID-19 vaccine. Produced via immunoSEQ multiplex PCR; TCRdb's table is partial and in-frame only. The data contain about 120,000 clones, 93% of them singletons. Sequences were derived from peripheral blood, sampled 28 days after the second AZD1222 dose. These receptors originate from an adult who received the AZD1222 COVID-19 vaccine.

The J gene is TRBJ2-1, the V gene TRBV5-8, with a tentative D call TRBD1 (5 bases). This CDR3 contains 17 residues. In germline, CDR1 is SGHTS, CDR2 YDEGEE. V was clipped by 4 bases and J by 9 bases, with 26 bases between them. CDR3 protein: CASSPDLGPGQRSEQFF. As DNA, the CDR3 is TGTGCCAGCAGCCCGGACCTAGGGCCAGGGCAAAGAAGTGAGCAGTTCTTC.

The J gene is TRBJ2-3, the V gene TRBV9; perhaps TRBD1 as D (6 bases). V was clipped by 4 bases and J by 2 bases, with 14 bases between them. Germline CDR1 is SGDLS and CDR2 is YYNGEE. The CDR3 runs to 15 residues. CDR3 in amino acids: CASSPRGWNTDTQYF. The CDR3 DNA follows: TGTGCCAGCAGCCCCAGGGGCTGGAACACAGATACGCAGTATTTT.

This chain links TRBV19 with TRBJ2-1, with D perhaps given as TRBD1 or TRBD2 (6 bases each). This CDR3 has 16 amino acids. V was shortened by 8 bases and J by 0 bases, with 17 bases between the two germline ends. Germline CDR1 reads LNHDA; CDR2 reads SQIVND (reference sequence). The chain's CDR3 is CASSSRGDSSYNEQFF. The CDR3 nucleotides read TGTGCCAGTTCCTCGAGGGGGGATAGCTCCTACAATGAGCAGTTCTTC.

J is TRBJ1-3 and V is TRBV6-5; 8 nucleotides agree with TRBD1. V gave up 4 bases and J gave up 3 bases; unmatched junction bases: 5. CDR1 and CDR2 from the germline V gene are MNHEY and SVGAGI. The CDR3 has 15 residues. The CDR3 DNA reads as TGTGCCAGCAGTTCCGGACAGGGTAGTGGAAACACCATATATTTT. The encoded protein is CASSSGQGSGNTIYF.

The chain combines TRBV6-6 with TRBJ2-4; TRBD2 matches 7 bases. Losses at the gene ends were 5 bases for V and 5 bases for J; bases not matched to a gene: 12. Per germline, CDR1 MNHNY and CDR2 SVGAGI (reference sequence). CDR3 length: 16 amino acids. Here the CDR3 DNA reads TGTGCCAGCAGTCGAGGCGGGAGCCCCCCTGAAAACATTCAGTACTTC. Its translation is CASSRGGSPPENIQYF.

The chain has TRBV11-2 and TRBJ1-6; no clear D gene. This CDR3 spans 14 amino acids. Germline V gene sequence: CDR1 SGHAT, CDR2 FQNNGV. V was pared by 3 bases and J by 8 bases, with 11 bases between. CDR3 sequence reads: CASSFIGYDSPLHF. The CDR3 DNA is TGTGCCAGCAGCTTTATCGGGTATGATTCACCCCTCCACTTT.

The chain combines TRBV28 with TRBJ1-3; tentative D call: TRBD1 (6 bases). The germline CDR1 and CDR2 sequences are MDHEN and SYDVKM. The V end lost 6 bases, the J end lost 0 bases, and 15 bases lay between the germline ends. There are 16 residues in the CDR3. The CDR3 nucleotides read TGTGCCAGCAGCGAGGCAGGGGCTTCCTCTGGAAACACCATATATTTT. Protein sequence: CASSEAGASSGNTIYF.

This chain joins TRBV19 and TRBJ2-1; 8 bases are a match to TRBD1. CDR1 is LNHDA and CDR2 is SQIVND in the germline V gene (reference sequence). V gave up 3 bases and J gave up 3 bases; unmatched junction bases: 1. The CDR3 consists of 14 residues. The chain's CDR3 is CASSMGTGYNEQFF. Here the CDR3 DNA reads TGTGCCAGTAGTATGGGGACAGGCTACAATGAGCAGTTCTTC.

The chain joins TRBV2 to TRBJ1-1, with D possibly being TRBD1 (5 bases). Trimming took off 2 bases at V and 0 bases at J, with 16 bases between the two ends. Per the germline V gene, CDR1 is SNHLY and CDR2 is FYNNEI. CDR3 length equals 17 residues. CDR3 amino acids: CASSEHGALSLNTEAFF. CDR3 coding DNA: TGTGCCAGCAGTGAACATGGGGCACTTAGTCTGAACACTGAAGCTTTCTTT.

This chain uses TRBV5-6 with TRBJ1-6; D unclear. Germline V gives CDR1 SGHDT, CDR2 YYEEEE. V was clipped by 1 base and J by 9 bases, with 11 bases between them. There are 14 residues in the CDR3. CDR3 nucleotide sequence: TGTGCCAGCAGCTTGTTTACCCCCCCTTCACCCCTCCACTTT. Residues: CASSLFTPPSPLHF.

The V and J genes are TRBV5-1 and TRBJ1-2; possibly TRBD1 for D (5 bases). V lost 0 bases, J lost 5 bases, and 11 bases lay in between. The germline gives CDR1 SGHRS, CDR2 YFSETQ. This CDR3 is 14 amino acids long. The CDR3 bases are TGCGCCAGCAGCTTGGCCCCGGGGGATTATGGCTACACCTTC. It codes for CASSLAPGDYGYTF.

This clone has just a few counts. The V call is TRBV7-9, the J call TRBJ2-7; D unclear. The germline gives CDR1 SEHNR, CDR2 FQNEAQ (reference sequence). This CDR3 spans 11 amino acids. The V end was cut by 5 bases, the J end by 4 bases, with 6 bases between. The CDR3 bases are TGTGCCAGCAGCGGGCAGTACGAGCAGTACTTC. Encoded protein: CASSGQYEQYF. Drawing the rest from reference TRBV7-9 and TRBJ2-7, the complete variable domain is DTGVSQNPRHKITKRGQNVTFRCDPISEHNRLYWYRQTLGQGPEFLTYFQNEAQLEKSRLLSDRFSAERPKGSFSTLEIQRTEQGDSAMYLCASSGQYEQYFGPGTRLTVT.

The J gene is TRBJ2-1, the V gene TRBV4-1, with D tentatively TRBD1 (5 bases). CDR1 and CDR2 (germline): MGHRA, YSYEKL. The V and J ends lost 0 bases and 4 bases respectively, with 10 bases between them. The CDR3 extends over 15 amino acids. This chain's CDR3 is CASSQEDQGYNEQFF. The CDR3 nucleotides are TGCGCCAGCAGCCAAGAGGATCAGGGATACAATGAGCAGTTCTTC.

This clone was detected only once. The rearrangement links TRBV3-1 (or the pseudogene TRBV3-2) to TRBJ1-4; 8 positions agree with TRBD1. The CDR3 covers 19 residues. Germline CDR1 LGHDT, CDR2 YNNKEL (reference sequence). The trim removed 0 bases at V and 1 base at J, leaving 10 bases unmatched. CDR3 bases: TGTGCCAGCAGCCAAGAAGTTAACAGGGGGGCGCTAACTAATGAAAAACTGTTTTTT. Its translation is CASSQEVNRGALTNEKLFF.

This clone was seen more than once but under ten times. The gene calls are TRBV7-6 and TRBJ2-7; 9 bases line up with TRBD2. V was clipped by 4 bases and J by 4 bases; unmatched bases: 8. The CDR3 has 15 residues. From germline, CDR1 is SGHVS and CDR2 FNYEAQ. This CDR3 reads CASSSLAGANYEQYF. The CDR3 DNA follows: TGTGCCAGCAGCTCATTAGCGGGAGCGAATTACGAGCAGTACTTC.

This chain uses TRBV19 with TRBJ2-2; 10 bases agree with TRBD2. Per the germline V gene, CDR1 is LNHDA and CDR2 is SQIVND (reference sequence). Germline trimming cut 8 bases from V and 6 bases from J; bases unmatched to any gene: 12. CDR3 size: 16 residues. CDR3 in amino acids: CASRPGASGSSGELFF. The CDR3 DNA reads TGTGCCAGTCGCCCCGGGGCTAGCGGGAGTTCCGGGGAGCTGTTTTTT. The entire variable domain, with the rest obtained from reference TRBV19 and TRBJ2-2, is as follows: DGGITQSPKYLFRKEGQNVTLSCEQNLNHDAMYWYRQDPGQGLRLIYYSQIVNDFQKGDIAEGYSVSREKKESFPLTVTSAQKNPTAFYLCASRPGASGSSGELFFGEGSRLTVL.

CDR3 sequence (DNA): TGTGCCAGCAGCTTATTGCAGGGGCGAGATTGGGCTTTCTTT. This codes for CASSLLQGRDWAFF. The chain joins TRBV7-9 to TRBJ1-1; D possibly corresponds to TRBD1 (6 bases). Germline V gene data show CDR1 as SEHNR and CDR2 as FQNEAQ (reference sequence). Trimming shortened V by 2 bases and J by 11 bases, and 18 bases separated the two germline ends. This CDR3 has 14 residues.

The chain employs TRBV2 and TRBJ2-7; D remains unclear. Germline values: CDR1 SNHLY, CDR2 FYNNEI. The CDR3 loop spans 15 amino acids. Trimming left V 6 bases short and J 0 bases short, with 15 bases between. The CDR3: CASSPGLTSSYEQYF. In nucleotides, the CDR3 is TGTGCCAGCAGCCCCGGGCTGACGAGCTCCTACGAGCAGTACTTC.

The rearrangement uses TRBV27 and TRBJ2-1; D is undetermined. Trimming pared 2 bases from V and 0 bases from J, leaving 8 bases between. The CDR3 is 15 amino acids. CDR1 and CDR2 from the germline V gene are MNHEY and SMNVEV (reference sequence). CDR3 sequence: CASSLHVSSYNEQFF. The DNA for the CDR3 is TGTGCCAGCAGTTTACACGTGAGCTCCTACAATGAGCAGTTCTTC.

The chain has TRBV19 and TRBJ2-2; D is undetermined. Germline loops: CDR1 LNHDA, CDR2 SQIVND (reference sequence). The CDR3 length is 13 residues. V dropped 1 base and J dropped 7 bases, with 7 bases sitting between them. The DNA for the CDR3 is TGTGCCAGTAGTATAGCCCAAGGCGGGGAGCTGTTTTTT. Protein: CASSIAQGGELFF.

The J gene is TRBJ1-5, the V gene TRBV7-9; 9 nucleotides agree with TRBD1. The V gene end was trimmed by 5 bases and the J gene end by 1 base; junction bases not matched to a gene: 6. Germline CDR1 SEHNR, CDR2 FQNEAQ (reference sequence). This CDR3 has 16 amino acids. The CDR3 DNA follows: TGTGCCAGCAGCCCTTCAGACAGGGGGAGCAATCAGCCCCAGCATTTT. It codes for CASSPSDRGSNQPQHF.

V gene TRBV6-5 combines with J gene TRBJ1-1; TRBD1 might be the D (6 bases). The germline V and J ends were trimmed by 4 bases and 3 bases, with 12 bases remaining between them. The CDR3 runs to 14 residues. The V gene's germline CDR1 is MNHEY and CDR2 SVGAGI. DNA of the CDR3: TGTGCCAGCAGTTCCGGGACACCATACACTGAAGCTTTCTTT. Its protein product is CASSSGTPYTEAFF.

The chain combines TRBV7-2 with TRBJ2-7; 11 bases agree with TRBD2. V shed 5 bases, J shed 2 bases, and the junction held 5 bases outside the gene matches. CDR1 SGHTA and CDR2 FQGNSA come from the germline V gene. The CDR3 has 15 residues. This CDR3 reads CASSPGLAVTYEQYF. DNA for the CDR3: TGTGCCAGCAGCCCGGGACTAGCGGTAACCTACGAGCAGTACTTC.

The chain joins TRBV4-2 to TRBJ2-3; 8 bases line up with TRBD2. Per germline, CDR1 LGHNA and CDR2 YNFKEQ. After removal of 3 bases from V and 2 bases from J, the junction contained 10 bases not matched to a gene. The CDR3 runs 17 residues. DNA for the CDR3: TGTGCCAGCAGCCACGGAGGACTAGCCGGGACCACAGATACGCAGTATTTT. Amino acid sequence: CASSHGGLAGTTDTQYF.

The rearrangement links TRBV2 to TRBJ2-7; D is undetermined. Germline V gene data show CDR1 as SNHLY and CDR2 as FYNNEI. The germline V and J ends were trimmed by 4 bases and 0 bases, with 7 bases remaining between them. The length of the CDR3 is 13 residues. In DNA form, the CDR3 reads TGTGCCAGCAGTGTTGGGCACTCCTACGAGCAGTACTTC. It translates to CASSVGHSYEQYF. The whole variable domain, filled in from reference TRBV2 and TRBJ2-7, reads EPEVTQTPSHQVTQMGQEVILRCVPISNHLYFYWYRQILGQKVEFLVSFYNNEISEKSEIFDDQFSVERPDGSNFTLKIRSTKLEDSAMYFCASSVGHSYEQYFGPGTRLTVT.